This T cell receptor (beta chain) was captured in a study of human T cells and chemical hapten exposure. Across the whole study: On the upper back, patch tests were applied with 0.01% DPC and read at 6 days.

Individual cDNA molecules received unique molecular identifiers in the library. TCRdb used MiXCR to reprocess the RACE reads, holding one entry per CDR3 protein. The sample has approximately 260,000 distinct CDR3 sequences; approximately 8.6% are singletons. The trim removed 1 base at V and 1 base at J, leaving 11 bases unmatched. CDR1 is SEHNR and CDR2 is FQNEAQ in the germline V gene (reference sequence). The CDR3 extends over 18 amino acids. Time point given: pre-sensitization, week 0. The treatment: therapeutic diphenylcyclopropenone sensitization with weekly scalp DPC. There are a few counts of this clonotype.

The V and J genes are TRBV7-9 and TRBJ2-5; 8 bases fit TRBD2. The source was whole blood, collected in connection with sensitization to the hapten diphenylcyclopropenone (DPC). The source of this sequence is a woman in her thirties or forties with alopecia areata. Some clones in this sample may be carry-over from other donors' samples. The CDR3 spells CASSLGESGSPRQETQYF. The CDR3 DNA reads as TGTGCCAGCAGCTTAGGGGAAAGCGGGAGCCCGCGCCAAGAGACCCAGTACTTC.